This T cell receptor beta chain was identified in a study of shared clonotypes between healthy human individuals. General study results and limits: Rarefaction showed that sequencing of sorted subsets was incomplete (despite large depth). Only blood underwent sampling, and tissue repertoires likely differ.

Naive CD8 isolation took CD45RO-negative cells positively selected for CCR7 and excluded terminally differentiated effector memory CD45RA+ cells. Tens of thousands of T cell genomes (around 200 ng DNA) went into each sorted-subset replicate. The data were produced by immunoSEQ multiplex PCR, yet TCRdb's version contains in-frame clones alone and is incomplete. The sample contains millions of clones, approximately 94% of which appear only once. CDR3 length equals 12 residues. Per the germline V gene, CDR1 is MGHRA and CDR2 is YSYEKL. V lost 0 bases and J 7 bases, leaving 7 bases between the germline ends. Notes on this clone: What it recognizes is unknown.

V is TRBV4-1 and J is TRBJ2-7; D is uncertain. The clonotype originates from a young man in good health. Sequenced material: naive CD8+ T cells sorted from blood. The CDR3 coding sequence is TGCGCCAGCAGCCAAGATAAAGTGGAGCAGTACTTC. Translated, it gives CASSQDKVEQYF.